These 16 T cell receptor beta chains were sequenced from one sample in a study of cytomegalovirus exposure and HLA in healthy donors. The PCR used 60 Vbeta and 13 Jbeta primers. The repertoire was sequenced with immunoSEQ multiplex PCR; TCRdb's copy has only in-frame clones and lacks some. The sample shows 100,000 to 150,000 clones, around 77% of them seen only once. The material sequenced was PBMCs. Receptor source: a human donor in good health.

V is TRBV10-2 and J is TRBJ2-3; TRBD2 agrees at 10 bases. CDR3 length: 15 amino acids. The trim removed 6 bases at V and 4 bases at J, leaving 7 bases unmatched. Germline V CDR1 and CDR2: WSHSY, SAAADI. Here the CDR3 DNA reads TGCGCCAGCAGACCGGGACTAGCGATTCCAGATACGCAGTATTTT. Protein: CASRPGLAIPDTQYF.

In DNA, the CDR3 is TGTGCCAGCAGTTACGCCAGGAACACCGGGGAGCTGTTTTTT. Its protein is CASSYARNTGELFF. The rearrangement uses TRBV6-5 and TRBJ2-2; D gene uncertain. Germline values: CDR1 MNHEY, CDR2 SVGAGI. V was trimmed by 2 bases and J by 1 base, leaving 5 bases between them. The CDR3 has 14 residues.

In the case of this clone: Its ends do not fully match the called genes, so a read error is possible. The V gene is TRBV27, the J gene TRBJ2-6, with a tentative D call TRBD2 (6 bases). CDR1 and CDR2 from the germline V gene are MNHEY and SMNVEV (reference sequence). This CDR3 is built from 16 residues. CDR3 coding DNA: TGTGCCAGCAGTTTTTTCAGGGACTCTGGGGCCAACGGCCTGACTTTC. This encodes CASSFFRDSGANGLTF.

On this clone itself: Other DNA sequences within the sample encode an identical CDR3. The CDR3 region is CASSLGDSGNTIYF. As DNA, the CDR3 is TGCGCCAGCAGCTTAGGGGACTCTGGAAACACCATATATTTT. The rearrangement uses TRBV5-1 and TRBJ1-3; a weak D match, TRBD1 (5 bases). The V gene lost 2 bases and the J gene lost 0 bases, with 6 bases spanning the gap. This CDR3 has 14 residues. Germline V gives CDR1 SGHRS, CDR2 YFSETQ.

The chain has TRBV11-2 and TRBJ2-7; D is uncertain. Trimming stripped 5 bases from V and 0 bases from J, with 8 bases between. CDR1 SGHAT and CDR2 FQNNGV come from the germline V gene. This CDR3 is built from 13 residues. The CDR3 DNA sequence: TGTGCCAGCAGCCGGTACAGCTCCTACGAGCAGTACTTC. Translated, it gives CASSRYSSYEQYF.

The chain is built from TRBV5-1 and TRBJ2-4; tentatively, D is TRBD2 (6 bases). The V end lost 4 bases, the J end lost 3 bases, and 14 bases lay between the germline ends. The CDR3 is 15 residues long. Germline V gene data show CDR1 as SGHRS and CDR2 as YFSETQ. CDR3 sequence reads: CASSPTTGGKNIQYF. The CDR3 DNA reads TGCGCCAGCAGCCCGACTACCGGGGGCAAAAACATTCAGTACTTC.

CDR3: CAIREGDFAGELFF. As DNA, the CDR3 is TGTGCCATCAGAGAAGGGGATTTTGCCGGGGAGCTGTTTTTT. The chain uses TRBV10-3 and TRBJ2-2, with a possible D match to TRBD1 (5 bases). Trimming cost V 6 bases and J 6 bases, with 14 bases left between them. The V gene's germline CDR1 is ENHRY and CDR2 SYGVKD. The CDR3 is 14 residues long.

This clone was counted once. The genes are TRBV7-3 and TRBJ1-1; no clear D gene. CDR3 size: 14 residues. The germline V gene encodes CDR1 SGHTA and CDR2 FQGTGA. V was cut by 1 base and J by 4 bases, with 10 bases left in between. The CDR3: CASSLKSEGTEAFF. The CDR3 bases are TGTGCCAGCAGCTTAAAAAGCGAGGGCACTGAAGCTTTCTTT.

Here the CDR3 DNA reads TGTGCCAGCAGCCCCTCTTCCGGACAGGGGATCAACATTCAGTACTTC. Its protein product is CASSPSSGQGINIQYF. This chain joins TRBV7-6 and TRBJ2-4, with 9 bases aligning to TRBD1. The germline gives CDR1 SGHVS, CDR2 FNYEAQ. The CDR3 covers 16 residues. Losses at the gene ends were 5 bases for V and 7 bases for J; bases not matched to a gene: 12.

The CDR3 coding sequence is TGCGCCAGCAGAGGGACAGGGACAGGAGATACGCAGTATTTT. Translating gives CASRGTGTGDTQYF. The chain has TRBV5-1 and TRBJ2-3; 9 bases map to TRBD1. The V and J ends lost 5 bases and 5 bases, in that order; junction bases with no gene match: 6. Germline values: CDR1 SGHRS, CDR2 YFSETQ. CDR3 length equals 14 residues.

The rearrangement joins TRBV19 to TRBJ2-4, with 7 bases identical to TRBD1. The germline CDR1 and CDR2 sequences are LNHDA and SQIVND (reference sequence). Trimming took 6 bases from V and 0 from J; bases not matched to a gene: 11. This CDR3 contains 17 residues. Here the CDR3 DNA reads TGTGCCAGTAGGGCCGGGACAGTGGGGCTAGCCAAAAACATTCAGTACTTC. The encoded protein is CASRAGTVGLAKNIQYF.

This clone was counted only a few times. The rearrangement joins TRBV28 to TRBJ2-2; the match to TRBD2 covers 7 bases. CDR3 length: 16 amino acids. With V trimmed by 4 bases and J by 6 bases, 11 bases remained unmatched. CDR1 is MDHEN and CDR2 is SYDVKM in the germline V gene. Here the CDR3 DNA reads TGTGCCAGCAGTTCCTCGTTGACTAGCTTAGCCGGGGAGCTGTTTTTT. This gives the protein CASSSSLTSLAGELFF.

The chain is built from TRBV5-1 and TRBJ1-1; the D is unclear. The CDR3 loop spans 16 amino acids. Between the trimmed V and J ends, which lost 0 bases and 1 base, there was a span of 13 bases. Germline V CDR1 and CDR2: SGHRS, YFSETQ. This CDR3 reads CASSLGSGLQNTEAFF. CDR3 in DNA: TGCGCCAGCAGCTTGGGATCAGGTCTTCAGAACACTGAAGCTTTCTTT.

About this clone itself: Other nucleotide sequences in the sample specify the same CDR3. This chain uses TRBV5-6 with TRBJ1-1, with 11 bases aligning to TRBD1. The V and J ends lost 3 bases and 1 base, in that order; junction bases with no gene match: 2. The CDR3 contains 15 residues. Germline CDR1 reads SGHDT; CDR2 reads YYEEEE. The DNA of the CDR3 is TGTGCCAGCAGCTCAGGGACAGGGGGGAACACTGAAGCTTTCTTT. Residues: CASSSGTGGNTEAFF.

The chain links TRBV6-1 to TRBJ1-1; D is ambiguous. Trimming left V 1 base short and J 5 bases short, with 14 bases between. This CDR3 is 15 amino acids long. Germline V gene lookup returns CDR1 MNHNS and CDR2 SASEGT. The CDR3 DNA reads TGTGCCAGCAGTGAAGGCGTCGGGGTCGGTACTGAAGCTTTCTTT. Translation gives CASSEGVGVGTEAFF.

This clone came up a few times. The chain has TRBV7-9 and TRBJ1-5, with 8 bases that match TRBD1. Looked up from germline, CDR1 is SEHNR and CDR2 is FQNEAQ (reference sequence). The CDR3 loop spans 14 amino acids. V shed 1 base, J shed 6 bases, and the junction held 2 bases outside the gene matches. CDR3 DNA: TGTGCCAGCAGCTTAGGGACAGGGTTTCAGCCCCAGCATTTT. Translated: CASSLGTGFQPQHF.